This entry concerns a single T cell receptor beta chain. The treatment is: oral pan-JAK inhibitor, 5-10 mg twice daily. The trim removed 4 bases at V and 10 bases at J, leaving 4 bases unmatched. Looked up from germline, CDR1 is MNHEY and CDR2 is SMNVEV (reference sequence). CDR3 length: 14 residues. Reverse transcription of extracted RNA yielded cDNA, which provided the sequencing template. Method: immunoSEQ multiplex PCR; TCRdb's copy keeps in-frame clones and lacks some. The sample has fewer than 250,000 clones; around 56% are singletons. The entry originates in a study of CD8+ T cells in alopecia areata.

Sequencing was performed on CD4+ T cells sorted from blood, taken at week 4, from a patient treated with tofacitinib. This clonotype was obtained from a human donor with alopecia areata. The chain links TRBV27 to TRBJ1-4, with TRBD1 matching over 12 bases. CDR3 amino acids: CASSWGQGAGKLFF. The CDR3 DNA sequence: TGTGCCAGCAGTTGGGGACAGGGGGCAGGAAAACTGTTTTTT. Together with reference TRBV27 and TRBJ1-4, the CDR3 gives the full variable domain: EAQVTQNPRYLITVTGKKLTVTCSQNMNHEYMSWYRQDPGLGLRQIYYSMNVEVTDKGDVPEGYKVSRKEKRNFPLILESPSPNQTSLYFCASSWGQGAGKLFFGSGTQLSVL.